This passage covers 11 T cell receptor beta chains from one sample sequenced in a study of OX40 agonist ivuxolimab in advanced cancers. Assay used: immunoSEQ multiplex PCR; TCRdb lists only in-frame clones, some missing. The sample consists of tens of thousands of clones, 85% to 95% of them appearing once. The sample here was CD4+ or CD8+ T cells sorted from blood, taken in a trial of the OX40 agonist ivuxolimab. These receptor sequences come from an adult with an advanced solid tumor such as melanoma, head and neck, liver or kidney cancer.

The chain combines TRBV27 with TRBJ2-7, with TRBD2 matching over 12 bases. The V gene's germline CDR1 is MNHEY and CDR2 SMNVEV (reference sequence). The J segment lost 7 bases and the V segment lost 4 bases, leaving 8 bases of the junction unmatched. The CDR3 is made up of 15 amino acids. CDR3 DNA: TGTGCCAGCAGTTCCGCTAGCGGGAGGGCCCTGGAGCAGTACTTC. Translating it yields CASSSASGRALEQYF.

This clone was picked up one time. The V and J genes are TRBV7-3 and TRBJ2-7; the D call may be TRBD1 or TRBD2 (7 bases each). V lost 5 bases to trimming and J lost 4 bases, with 15 bases between them. The CDR3 spans 14 residues. Per the germline V gene, CDR1 is SGHTA and CDR2 is FQGTGA. The CDR3 DNA follows: TGTGCCAGCAGCCCCGGGCAGGGGGGGTACGAGCAGTACTTC. It translates to CASSPGQGGYEQYF. The full variable domain, rest sourced from reference TRBV7-3 and TRBJ2-7, is GAGVSQTPSNKVTEKGKYVELRCDPISGHTALYWYRQSLGQGPEFLIYFQGTGAADDSGLPNDRFFAVRPEGSVSTLKIQRTERGDSAVYLCASSPGQGGYEQYFGPGTRLTVT.

The rearrangement joins TRBV7-9 to TRBJ1-5; D possibly corresponds to TRBD1 (5 bases). The CDR3 has 14 residues. Germline loops: CDR1 SEHNR, CDR2 FQNEAQ (reference sequence). Trimming removed 5 bases from V and 7 bases from J, with 15 bases in between. The CDR3 DNA reads TGTGCCAGCAGCCTCGGACAAGGGGTGCAGCCCCAGCATTTT. Translation: CASSLGQGVQPQHF.

The chain couples TRBV7-6 to TRBJ2-2; unclear D gene. CDR3 length equals 12 residues. Per the germline V gene, CDR1 is SGHVS and CDR2 is FNYEAQ. Trimming left V 1 base short and J 3 bases short, with 0 bases between. The CDR3 protein is CASSLDTGELFF. DNA for the CDR3: TGTGCCAGCAGCTTAGACACCGGGGAGCTGTTTTTT.

The chain employs TRBV19 and TRBJ1-1, with D unresolved. CDR1 is LNHDA, CDR2 SQIVND, per germline (reference sequence). The V end was cut by 5 bases, the J end by 1 base, with 8 bases between. The CDR3 has 13 residues. CDR3 sequence reads: CASSLPGNTEAFF. The CDR3, as DNA: TGTGCCAGTAGTTTACCGGGGAACACTGAAGCTTTCTTT.

This chain joins TRBV11-1 and TRBJ2-1, with a weak D call TRBD1 (6 bases). The germline V gene encodes CDR1 SGHAT and CDR2 FQDESV (reference sequence). The CDR3 loop spans 12 amino acids. With 5 bases removed from V and 8 bases from J, the gap between germline ends came to 10 bases. CDR3 sequence reads: CASSPRGHEQFF. The CDR3 nucleotides read TGTGCCAGCAGCCCCAGGGGCCATGAGCAGTTCTTC.

V gene TRBV6-6 combines with J gene TRBJ2-2; D tentatively fits TRBD1 or TRBD2 (5 bases each). This CDR3 region has 15 residues. The germline gives CDR1 MNHNY, CDR2 SVGAGI (reference sequence). Trimming removed 0 bases from V and 6 bases from J, with 11 bases in between. Written as DNA, the CDR3 is TGTGCCAGCAGTTACTCGGGGGAAGGGGCCGGGGAGCTGTTTTTT. Translation: CASSYSGEGAGELFF.

This chain uses TRBV10-3 with TRBJ2-2; 14 bases are shared with TRBD2. J lost 0 bases, V lost 0 bases, and 6 bases had no gene match. This CDR3 has 20 amino acids. Per germline, CDR1 ENHRY and CDR2 SYGVKD. The CDR3 region is CAISESPGTSGRPNTGELFF. CDR3 bases: TGTGCCATCAGTGAGTCGCCCGGGACTAGCGGGAGACCGAACACCGGGGAGCTGTTTTTT.

This chain joins TRBV5-1 and TRBJ2-1; 8 bases are shared with TRBD1. V shed 2 bases, J shed 6 bases, and the junction held 1 base outside the gene matches. This CDR3 comprises 13 residues. Germline CDR1 reads SGHRS; CDR2 reads YFSETQ. CDR3 sequence reads: CASSLQGGNEQFF. The CDR3 DNA sequence: TGCGCCAGCAGCTTACAGGGGGGCAATGAGCAGTTCTTC.

V and J are TRBV30 and TRBJ1-3; maybe TRBD1 (5 bases). The CDR3 is 17 amino acids. The V end was cut by 3 bases, the J end by 8 bases, with 26 bases between. The germline CDR1 and CDR2 sequences are GTSNPN and SVGIG (reference sequence). Here the CDR3 reads CAWSDVRIAGNLDTIYF. DNA of the CDR3: TGTGCCTGGAGCGACGTTAGAATCGCAGGGAATCTCGACACCATATATTTT.

The rearrangement links TRBV4-1 to TRBJ2-5; 8 bases line up with TRBD1. This CDR3 has 16 residues. Trimming cost V 1 base and J 5 bases; bases outside gene matches: 9. CDR1 and CDR2 from the germline V gene are MGHRA and YSYEKL. The CDR3, as DNA: TGCGCCAGCAGCCAAGTCGGGACAGGCCTGAGGGAGACCCAGTACTTC. Protein product: CASSQVGTGLRETQYF.